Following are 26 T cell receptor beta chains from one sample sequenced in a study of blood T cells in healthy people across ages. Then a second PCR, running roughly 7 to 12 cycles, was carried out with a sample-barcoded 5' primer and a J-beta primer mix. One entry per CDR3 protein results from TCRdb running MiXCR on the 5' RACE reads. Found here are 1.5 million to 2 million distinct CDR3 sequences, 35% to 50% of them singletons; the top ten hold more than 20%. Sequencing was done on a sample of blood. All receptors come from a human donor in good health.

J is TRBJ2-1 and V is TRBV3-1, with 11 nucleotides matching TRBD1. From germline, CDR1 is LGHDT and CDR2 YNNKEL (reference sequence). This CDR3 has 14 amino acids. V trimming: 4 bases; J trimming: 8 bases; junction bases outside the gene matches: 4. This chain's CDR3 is CASSPGQGGDEQFF. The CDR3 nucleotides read TGTGCCAGCAGCCCGGGACAGGGGGGTGATGAGCAGTTCTTC.

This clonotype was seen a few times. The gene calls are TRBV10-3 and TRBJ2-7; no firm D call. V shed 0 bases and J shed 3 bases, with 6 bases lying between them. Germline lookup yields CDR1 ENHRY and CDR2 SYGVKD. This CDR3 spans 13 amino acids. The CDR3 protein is CAISESINYEQYF. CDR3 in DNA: TGTGCCATCAGTGAGTCGATCAACTACGAGCAGTACTTC.

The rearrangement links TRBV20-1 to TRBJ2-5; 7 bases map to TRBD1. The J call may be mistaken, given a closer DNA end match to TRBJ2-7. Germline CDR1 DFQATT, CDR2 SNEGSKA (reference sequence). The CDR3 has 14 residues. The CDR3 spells CSATGTVALGEQYF. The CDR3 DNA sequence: TGCAGTGCTACCGGGACAGTCGCTCTAGGCGAGCAGTACTTC.

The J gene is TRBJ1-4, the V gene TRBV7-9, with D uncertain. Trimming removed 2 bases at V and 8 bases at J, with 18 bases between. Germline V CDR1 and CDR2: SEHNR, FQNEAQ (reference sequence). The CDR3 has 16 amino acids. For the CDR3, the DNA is TGTGCCAGCAGCTTAACTATCATTGGGGTTCAAGAAAAACTGTTTTTT. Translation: CASSLTIIGVQEKLFF. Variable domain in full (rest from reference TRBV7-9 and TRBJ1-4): DTGVSQNPRHKITKRGQNVTFRCDPISEHNRLYWYRQTLGQGPEFLTYFQNEAQLEKSRLLSDRFSAERPKGSFSTLEIQRTEQGDSAMYLCASSLTIIGVQEKLFFGSGTQLSVL.

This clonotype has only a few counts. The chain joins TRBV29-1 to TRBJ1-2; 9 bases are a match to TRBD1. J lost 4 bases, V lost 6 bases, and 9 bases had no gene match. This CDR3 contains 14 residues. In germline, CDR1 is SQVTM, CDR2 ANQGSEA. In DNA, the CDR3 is TGCAGCGTGAACTCTGGACAGGGGAGCTATGGCTACACCTTC. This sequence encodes CSVNSGQGSYGYTF.

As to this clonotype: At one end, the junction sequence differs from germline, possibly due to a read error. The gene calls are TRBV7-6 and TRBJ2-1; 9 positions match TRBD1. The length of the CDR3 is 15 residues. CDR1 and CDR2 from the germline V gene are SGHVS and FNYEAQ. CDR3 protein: CASKSGTGFYYEQFF. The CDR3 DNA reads TGTGCCAGCAAAAGCGGGACAGGGTTCTACTATGAGCAGTTCTTC. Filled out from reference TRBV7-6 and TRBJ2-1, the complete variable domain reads GAGVSQSPRYKVTKRGQDVALRCDPISGHVSLYWYRQALGQGPEFLTYFNYEAQQDKSGLPNDRFSAERPEGSISTLTIQRTEQRDSAMYRCASKSGTGFYYEQFFGPGTRLTVL.

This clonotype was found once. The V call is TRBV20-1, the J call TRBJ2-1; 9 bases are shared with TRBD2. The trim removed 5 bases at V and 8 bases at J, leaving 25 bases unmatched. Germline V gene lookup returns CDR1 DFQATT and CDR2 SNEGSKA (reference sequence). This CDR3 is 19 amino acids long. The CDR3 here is CSASPAWASGAPGADEQFF. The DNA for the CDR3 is TGCAGTGCTTCCCCCGCGTGGGCTAGCGGGGCGCCCGGGGCGGATGAGCAGTTCTTC.

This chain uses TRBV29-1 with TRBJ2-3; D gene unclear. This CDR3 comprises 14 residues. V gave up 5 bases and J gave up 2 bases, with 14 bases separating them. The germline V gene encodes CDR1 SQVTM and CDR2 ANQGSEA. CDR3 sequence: CSVSTPSDTDTQYF. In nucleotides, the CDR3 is TGCAGCGTTTCTACACCGTCGGACACAGATACGCAGTATTTT.

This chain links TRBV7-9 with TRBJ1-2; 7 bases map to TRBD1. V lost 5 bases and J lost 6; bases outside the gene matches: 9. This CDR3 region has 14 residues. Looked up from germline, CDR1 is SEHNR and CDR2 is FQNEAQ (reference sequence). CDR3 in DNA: TGTGCCAGCAGCCAGTTACAGGGGCGAGATGGCTACACCTTC. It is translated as CASSQLQGRDGYTF.

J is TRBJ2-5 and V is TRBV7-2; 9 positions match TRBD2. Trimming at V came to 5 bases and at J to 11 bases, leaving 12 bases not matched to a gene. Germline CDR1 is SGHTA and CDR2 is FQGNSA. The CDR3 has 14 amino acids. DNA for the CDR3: TGTGCCAGCAGCCCAGCGGGGGGCCCCTTGGAGCAGTACTTC. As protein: CASSPAGGPLEQYF.

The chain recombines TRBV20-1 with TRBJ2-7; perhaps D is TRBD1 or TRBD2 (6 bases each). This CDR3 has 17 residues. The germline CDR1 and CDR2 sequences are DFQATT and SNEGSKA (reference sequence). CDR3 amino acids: CSAPIRGRGGWDYEQYF. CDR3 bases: TGCTCAGCCCCGATCAGGGGTCGCGGAGGGTGGGACTACGAGCAGTACTTC.

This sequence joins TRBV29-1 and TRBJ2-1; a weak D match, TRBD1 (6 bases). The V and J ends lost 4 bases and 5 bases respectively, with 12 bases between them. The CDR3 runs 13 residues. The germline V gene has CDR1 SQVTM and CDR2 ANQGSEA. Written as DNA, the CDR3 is TGCAGCGTTGCAGGGGTTATAGACAATGAGCAGTTCTTC. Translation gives CSVAGVIDNEQFF.

For the CDR3, the DNA is TGCAGTGCTAGAGATTCGCGGGGGACCTACAATGAGCAGTTCTTC. Amino acids: CSARDSRGTYNEQFF. This chain connects TRBV20-1 to TRBJ2-1; 7 bases align to TRBD2. V lost 0 bases, J lost 2 bases, and 4 bases stayed unmatched. Germline loops: CDR1 DFQATT, CDR2 SNEGSKA (reference sequence). The CDR3 length is 15 residues.

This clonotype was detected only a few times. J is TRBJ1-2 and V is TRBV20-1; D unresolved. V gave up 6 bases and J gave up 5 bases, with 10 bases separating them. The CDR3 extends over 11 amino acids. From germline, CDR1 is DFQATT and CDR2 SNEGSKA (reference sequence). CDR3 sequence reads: CSAPISYGYTF. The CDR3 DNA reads TGCAGTGCCCCCATTAGTTATGGCTACACCTTC.

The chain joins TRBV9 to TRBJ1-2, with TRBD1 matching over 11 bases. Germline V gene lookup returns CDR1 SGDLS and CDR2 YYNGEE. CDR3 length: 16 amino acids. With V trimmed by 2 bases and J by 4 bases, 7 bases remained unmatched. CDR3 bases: TGTGCCAGCAGCGTCGGACAGGGGGCTTCGAGCTATGGCTACACCTTC. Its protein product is CASSVGQGASSYGYTF.

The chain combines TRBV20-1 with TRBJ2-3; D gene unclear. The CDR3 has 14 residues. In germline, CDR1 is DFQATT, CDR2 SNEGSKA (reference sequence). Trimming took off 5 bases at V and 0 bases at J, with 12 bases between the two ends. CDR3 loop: CSAVGSPSTDTQYF. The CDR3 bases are TGCAGTGCTGTGGGGTCCCCTAGCACAGATACGCAGTATTTT.

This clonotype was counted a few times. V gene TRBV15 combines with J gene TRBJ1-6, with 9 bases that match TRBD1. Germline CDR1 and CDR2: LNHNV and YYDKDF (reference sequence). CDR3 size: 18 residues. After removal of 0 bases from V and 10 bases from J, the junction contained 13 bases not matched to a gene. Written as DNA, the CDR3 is TGTGCCACCAGCAGAGATCTCACAGGGGGCGCGATAGTATCACCCCTCCACTTT. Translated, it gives CATSRDLTGGAIVSPLHF.

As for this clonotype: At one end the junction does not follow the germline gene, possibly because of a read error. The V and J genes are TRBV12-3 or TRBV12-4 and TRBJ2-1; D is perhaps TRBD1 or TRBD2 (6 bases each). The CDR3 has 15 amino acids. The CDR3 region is CAGRDGGGLGSEQFF. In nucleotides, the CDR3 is TGTGCCGGCAGGGACGGGGGCGGCCTTGGTAGTGAGCAGTTCTTC.

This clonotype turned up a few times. The CDR3 protein is CSVENGGTYGYTF. CDR3 in DNA: TGCAGCGTTGAAAACGGCGGAACCTATGGCTACACCTTC. J is TRBJ1-2 and V is TRBV29-1; D ambiguous. The V end was cut by 2 bases, the J end by 4 bases, with 11 bases between. CDR3 size: 13 residues. CDR1 is SQVTM, CDR2 ANQGSEA, per germline. The full variable domain, rest sourced from reference TRBV29-1 and TRBJ1-2, is SAVISQKPSRDICQRGTSLTIQCQVDSQVTMMFWYRQQPGQSLTLIATANQGSEATYESGFVIDKFPISRPNLTFSTLTVSNMSPEDSSIYLCSVENGGTYGYTFGSGTRLTVV.

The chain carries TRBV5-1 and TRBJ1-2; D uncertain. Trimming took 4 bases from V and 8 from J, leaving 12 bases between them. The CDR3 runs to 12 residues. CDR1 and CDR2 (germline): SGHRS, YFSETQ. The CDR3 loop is CASSPGPEGYTF. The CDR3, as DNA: TGCGCCAGCAGCCCCGGACCAGAGGGCTACACCTTC.

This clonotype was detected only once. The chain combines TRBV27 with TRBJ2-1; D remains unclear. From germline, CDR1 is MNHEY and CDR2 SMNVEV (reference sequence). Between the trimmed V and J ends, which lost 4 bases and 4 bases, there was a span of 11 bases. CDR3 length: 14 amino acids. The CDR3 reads CASSSDKTYNEQFF. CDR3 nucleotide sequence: TGTGCCAGCAGTTCTGACAAAACTTACAATGAGCAGTTCTTC.

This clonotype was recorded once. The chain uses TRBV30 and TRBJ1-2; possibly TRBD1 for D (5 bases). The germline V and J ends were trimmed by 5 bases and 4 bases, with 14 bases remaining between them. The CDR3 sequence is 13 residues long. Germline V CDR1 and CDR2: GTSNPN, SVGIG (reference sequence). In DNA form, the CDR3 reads TGTGCCTGGGGGGACGGACTCTTCTATGGCTACACCTTC. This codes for CAWGDGLFYGYTF.

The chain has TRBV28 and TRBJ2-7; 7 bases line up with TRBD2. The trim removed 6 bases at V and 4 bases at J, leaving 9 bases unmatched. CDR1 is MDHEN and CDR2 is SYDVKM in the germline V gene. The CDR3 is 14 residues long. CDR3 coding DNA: TGTGCCAGCAGGTATCAAGGGAGGGAGTACGAGCAGTACTTC. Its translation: CASRYQGREYEQYF.

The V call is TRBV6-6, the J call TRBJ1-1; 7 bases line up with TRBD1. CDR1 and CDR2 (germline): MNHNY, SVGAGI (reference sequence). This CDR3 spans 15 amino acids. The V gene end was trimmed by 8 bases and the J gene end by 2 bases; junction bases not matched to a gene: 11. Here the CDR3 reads CASQTYRGRNTEAFF. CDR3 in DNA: TGTGCCAGCCAAACCTACAGGGGAAGAAACACTGAAGCTTTCTTT.

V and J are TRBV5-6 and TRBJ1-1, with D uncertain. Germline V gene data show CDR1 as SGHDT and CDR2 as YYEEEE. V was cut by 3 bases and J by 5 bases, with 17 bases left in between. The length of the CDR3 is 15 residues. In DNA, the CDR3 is TGTGCCAGCAGCTCCCCCATTGAGGGCAATACTGAAGCTTTCTTT. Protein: CASSSPIEGNTEAFF.

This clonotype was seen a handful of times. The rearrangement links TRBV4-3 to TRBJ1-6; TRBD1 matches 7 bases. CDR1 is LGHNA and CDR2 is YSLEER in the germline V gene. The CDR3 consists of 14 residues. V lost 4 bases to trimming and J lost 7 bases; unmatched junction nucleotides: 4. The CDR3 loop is CASSPTGWNSPLHF. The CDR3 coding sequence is TGCGCCAGCAGCCCGACAGGGTGGAATTCACCCCTCCACTTT.